A selection of T cell receptor beta chains follows, all from one sample in a study of T cell changes during pregnancy in multiple sclerosis. Here immunoSEQ multiplex PCR was the method, and the copy in TCRdb shows in-frame clones only, minus some. The data show about 20,000 clones, around 90% seen once. The material sequenced was CD8+ T cells from peripheral blood mononuclear cells, taken in the second trimester of pregnancy. Receptors were obtained from a female donor in good health, enrolled as a control in a pregnancy study. The CDR3 runs from the conserved cysteine through the conserved F or W. The D gene is left open where the match is weak. Not every row has a clone size; where given, it reads once, few, many or a size class.

d_call: TRBD2
clone_size: .
j_call: TRBJ2-1
v_call: TRBV6-1
cdr3_nt: TGTGCCAGCAGTGAAGATAGCGGGAGGATCGACAATGAGCAGTTCTTC
cdr3_aa: CASSEDSGRIDNEQFF

d_call: TRBD2
clone_size: .
j_call: TRBJ2-1
v_call: TRBV10-3
cdr3_nt: TGTGCCATCAAAGCGGGAGGAGACAATGAGCAGTTCTTC
cdr3_aa: CAIKAGGDNEQFF

d_call: .
clone_size: .
j_call: TRBJ2-2
v_call: TRBV29-1
cdr3_nt: TGCAGCGTTGTCAGGGGCTCCGGGGAGCTGTTTTTT
cdr3_aa: CSVVRGSGELFF

d_call: .
clone_size: .
j_call: TRBJ2-7
v_call: TRBV7-2
cdr3_nt: TGTGCCAGCAGCTTTTCAGGGAAGTTTGAGCAGTACTTC
cdr3_aa: CASSFSGKFEQYF

d_call: TRBD1
clone_size: .
j_call: TRBJ2-3
v_call: TRBV28
cdr3_nt: TGTGCCAGCAGTTTTAGCAGGGACAGGGGGACAGATACGCAGTATTTT
cdr3_aa: CASSFSRDRGTDTQYF

d_call: .
clone_size: few
j_call: TRBJ1-1
v_call: TRBV27
cdr3_nt: TGTGCCAGCAGTTTAGGAGCTAACACTGAAGCTTTCTTT
cdr3_aa: CASSLGANTEAFF

d_call: TRBD2
clone_size: .
j_call: TRBJ2-3
v_call: TRBV6-6
cdr3_nt: TGTGCCAGCAGTTACTCGAACGCGGGGGGTGCAGATACGCAGTATTTT
cdr3_aa: CASSYSNAGGADTQYF

d_call: TRBD1
clone_size: .
j_call: TRBJ2-7
v_call: TRBV10-3
cdr3_nt: TGTGCCATCAGTGAGTCTGGTAGGGGACAGGGCTTCTACGAGCAGTACTTC
cdr3_aa: CAISESGRGQGFYEQYF

d_call: .
clone_size: .
j_call: TRBJ2-1
v_call: TRBV4-3
cdr3_nt: TGCGCCAGCAGCCAAGACCCACTAGAGTACAATGAGCAGTTCTTC
cdr3_aa: CASSQDPLEYNEQFF

d_call: .
clone_size: .
j_call: TRBJ1-6
v_call: TRBV27
cdr3_nt: TGTGCCAGCAGTGCGAAACAAGACAGAATCAGACCCCTCCACTTT
cdr3_aa: CASSAKQDRIRPLHF

d_call: .
clone_size: .
j_call: TRBJ1-2
v_call: TRBV6-1
cdr3_nt: TGTGCCAGCAGTGAAGAGGCAGGATTGAACTATGGCTACACCTTC
cdr3_aa: CASSEEAGLNYGYTF

d_call: .
clone_size: .
j_call: TRBJ2-3
v_call: TRBV28
cdr3_nt: TGTGCCAGCAGTTTTTTGCAGGGGACAGATACGCAGTATTTT
cdr3_aa: CASSFLQGTDTQYF

d_call: TRBD2
clone_size: .
j_call: TRBJ2-1
v_call: TRBV27
cdr3_nt: TGTGCCAGCAGTACCGGACTAGCGGGATTCTACAATGAGCAGTTCTTC
cdr3_aa: CASSTGLAGFYNEQFF

d_call: TRBD1
clone_size: .
j_call: TRBJ2-2
v_call: TRBV4-1
cdr3_nt: TGCGCCAGCAGCCAAGATCAGAGACAGGGACGCACCGGGGAGCTGTTTTTT
cdr3_aa: CASSQDQRQGRTGELFF

d_call: .
clone_size: .
j_call: TRBJ1-5
v_call: TRBV2
cdr3_nt: TGTGCCAGCAGGAATAGTCAGCCCCAGCATTTT
cdr3_aa: CASRNSQPQHF

d_call: TRBD1
clone_size: .
j_call: TRBJ1-1
v_call: TRBV19
cdr3_nt: TGTGCCAGTAGTATGGGGACAGGGATGGTCGGCACTGAAGCTTTCTTT
cdr3_aa: CASSMGTGMVGTEAFF

d_call: TRBD1
clone_size: .
j_call: TRBJ2-2
v_call: TRBV7-9
cdr3_nt: TGTGCCAGCAGCTTAGCCTTGAGACAGGGGGCCGGGGAGCTGTTTTTT
cdr3_aa: CASSLALRQGAGELFF

d_call: TRBD2
clone_size: .
j_call: TRBJ2-1
v_call: TRBV19
cdr3_nt: TGTGCCAGTAGTATTAGCGGGAGCTCCTACAATGAGCAGTTCTTC
cdr3_aa: CASSISGSSYNEQFF

d_call: .
clone_size: .
j_call: TRBJ2-5
v_call: TRBV11-1
cdr3_nt: TGTGCCAGCAGCGGGTTCCAGAGGGAGACCCAGTACTTC
cdr3_aa: CASSGFQRETQYF

d_call: TRBD1
clone_size: .
j_call: TRBJ1-5
v_call: TRBV10-3
cdr3_nt: TGTGCCATCAGTGCGGGAGGGGGCGAACAGCCCCAGCATTTT
cdr3_aa: CAISAGGGEQPQHF

d_call: .
clone_size: .
j_call: TRBJ1-5
v_call: TRBV27
cdr3_nt: TGTGCCAGTCGACAGTTTTATAGCAATCAGCCCCAGCATTTT
cdr3_aa: CASRQFYSNQPQHF

d_call: TRBD1
clone_size: .
j_call: TRBJ2-3
v_call: TRBV6-5
cdr3_nt: TGTGCCAGCAGTCCTGGACAGGGTATGACAGATACGCAGTATTTT
cdr3_aa: CASSPGQGMTDTQYF

d_call: TRBD1
clone_size: .
j_call: TRBJ2-7
v_call: TRBV10-3
cdr3_nt: TGTGCCATCAGATTTGGGGACAGGGGAAATGAGCAGTACTTC
cdr3_aa: CAIRFGDRGNEQYF

d_call: TRBD1
clone_size: .
j_call: TRBJ1-2
v_call: TRBV6-1
cdr3_nt: TGTGCCAGCAGTGAAGGGAGGGGACAGGGGATCTATGGCTACACCTTC
cdr3_aa: CASSEGRGQGIYGYTF